Described below is a single TCR beta chain sequence and its context. Its specificity is not known. Germline CDR1 and CDR2: MGHDK and SYGVNS. The CDR3 runs 18 residues. The V end was cut by 2 bases, the J end by 0 bases, with 16 bases between. Assay used: immunoSEQ multiplex PCR; TCRdb lists only in-frame clones, some missing. This sample carries under 200,000 clones, 90% of them seen once, and the ten largest clones take approximately 1.5%. The data were obtained in a study of T cell responses to AZD1222 COVID-19 vaccine. General study findings and limits: Targets within unmutated variant regions were reportedly found for nearly half of spike-specific TCRs. Vaccination with two AZD1222 doses was followed by a rise in Spike-specific TCR breadth and depth. Clonal diversity was possibly underestimated, and the donors were mostly white British, with more females.

The chain joins TRBV25-1 to TRBJ2-2, with D possibly being TRBD1 (5 bases). The receptor was derived from an adult in good health. The material was peripheral blood, obtained on day 0 of AZD1222 vaccination. The chain's CDR3 is CASSEATGPLSNTGELFF. The CDR3 DNA reads as TGTGCCAGCAGTGAAGCCACAGGTCCTCTCTCGAACACCGGGGAGCTGTTTTTT.